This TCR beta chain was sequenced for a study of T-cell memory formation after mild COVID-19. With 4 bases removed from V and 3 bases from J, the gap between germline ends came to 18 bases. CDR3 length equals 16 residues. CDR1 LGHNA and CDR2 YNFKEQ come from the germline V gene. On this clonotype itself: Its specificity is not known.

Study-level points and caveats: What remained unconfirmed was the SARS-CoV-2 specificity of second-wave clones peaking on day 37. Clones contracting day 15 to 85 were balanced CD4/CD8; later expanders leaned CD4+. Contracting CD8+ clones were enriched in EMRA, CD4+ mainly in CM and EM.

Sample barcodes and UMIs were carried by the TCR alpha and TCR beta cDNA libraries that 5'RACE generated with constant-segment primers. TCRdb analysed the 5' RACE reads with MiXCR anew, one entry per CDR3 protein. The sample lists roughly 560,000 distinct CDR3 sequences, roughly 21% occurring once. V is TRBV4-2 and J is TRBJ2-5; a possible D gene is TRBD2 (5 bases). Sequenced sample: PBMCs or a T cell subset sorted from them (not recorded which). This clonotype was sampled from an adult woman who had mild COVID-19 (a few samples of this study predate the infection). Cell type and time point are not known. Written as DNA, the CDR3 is TGTGCCAGCAGCCTTAAAGAGGGCCGTGCCGAAGAGACCCAGTACTTC. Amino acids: CASSLKEGRAEETQYF.